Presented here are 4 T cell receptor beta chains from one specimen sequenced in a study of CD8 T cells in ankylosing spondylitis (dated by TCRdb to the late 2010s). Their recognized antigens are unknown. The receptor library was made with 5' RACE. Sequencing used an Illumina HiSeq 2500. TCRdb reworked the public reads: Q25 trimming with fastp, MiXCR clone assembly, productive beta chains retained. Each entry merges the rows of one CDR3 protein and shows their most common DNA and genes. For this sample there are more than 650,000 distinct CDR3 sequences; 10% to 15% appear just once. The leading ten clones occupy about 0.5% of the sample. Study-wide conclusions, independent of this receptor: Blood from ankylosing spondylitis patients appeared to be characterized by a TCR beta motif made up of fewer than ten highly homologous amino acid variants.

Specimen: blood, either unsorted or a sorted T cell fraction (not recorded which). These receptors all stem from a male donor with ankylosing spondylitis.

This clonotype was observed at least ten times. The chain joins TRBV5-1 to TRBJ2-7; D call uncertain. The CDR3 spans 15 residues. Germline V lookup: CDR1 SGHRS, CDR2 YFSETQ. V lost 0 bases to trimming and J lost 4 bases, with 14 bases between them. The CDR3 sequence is CASSLAPGLTYEQYF. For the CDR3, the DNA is TGCGCCAGCAGCTTGGCTCCGGGTCTAACTTACGAGCAGTACTTC.

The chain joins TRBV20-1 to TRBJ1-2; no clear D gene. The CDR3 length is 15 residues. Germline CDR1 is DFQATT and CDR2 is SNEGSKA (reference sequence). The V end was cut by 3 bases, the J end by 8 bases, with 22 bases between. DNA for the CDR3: TGCAGTGCTAGCGGGATTGTCCGTCTTAATTCGGGCTACACCTTC. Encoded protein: CSASGIVRLNSGYTF.

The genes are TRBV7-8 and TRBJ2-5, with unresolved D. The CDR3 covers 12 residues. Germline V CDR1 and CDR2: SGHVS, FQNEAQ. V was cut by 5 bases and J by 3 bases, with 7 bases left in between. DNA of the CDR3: TGTGCCAGCAGCCCGACTGAAGAGACCCAGTACTTC. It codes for CASSPTEETQYF.

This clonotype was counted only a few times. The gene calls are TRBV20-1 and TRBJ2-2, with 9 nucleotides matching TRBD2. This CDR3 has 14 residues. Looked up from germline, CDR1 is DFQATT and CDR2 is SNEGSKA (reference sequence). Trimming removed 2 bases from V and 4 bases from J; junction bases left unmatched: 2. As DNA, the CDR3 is TGCAGTGCTAGATCGGGACTAGCCACCGGGGAGCTGTTTTTT. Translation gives CSARSGLATGELFF.